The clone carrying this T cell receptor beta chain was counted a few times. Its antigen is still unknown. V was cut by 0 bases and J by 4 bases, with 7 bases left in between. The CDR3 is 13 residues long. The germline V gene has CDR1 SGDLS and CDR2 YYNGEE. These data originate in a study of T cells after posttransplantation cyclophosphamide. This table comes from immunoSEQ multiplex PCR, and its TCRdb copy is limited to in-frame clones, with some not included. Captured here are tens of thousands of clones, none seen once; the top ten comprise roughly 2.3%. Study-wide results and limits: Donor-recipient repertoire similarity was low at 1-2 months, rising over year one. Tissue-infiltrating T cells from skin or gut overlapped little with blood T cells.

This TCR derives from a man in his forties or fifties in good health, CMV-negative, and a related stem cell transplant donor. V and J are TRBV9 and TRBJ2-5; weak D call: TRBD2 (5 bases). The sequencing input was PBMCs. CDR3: CASSVVEGETQYF. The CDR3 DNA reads TGTGCCAGCAGCGTAGTTGAGGGAGAGACCCAGTACTTC.